This T cell receptor beta chain is from a study of cytotoxic CD8 clonotypes in ibrutinib-treated CLL. Assay used: immunoSEQ multiplex PCR; TCRdb lists only in-frame clones, some missing. The data show more than 150,000 clones, with over 60% seen just once and around 15% held by the top ten. J was trimmed by 4 bases and V by 0 bases; bases with no gene match: 8. The CDR3 has 16 residues. From germline, CDR1 is SGHDT and CDR2 YYEEEE. Material: PBMCs, obtained after 24 months of ibrutinib treatment. This receptor was identified in a human donor with chronic lymphocytic leukemia. V and J are TRBV5-6 and TRBJ2-3; 7 bases agree with TRBD2. This CDR3 is CASSLDSGHVSDTQYF. CDR3 coding DNA: TGTGCCAGCAGCTTGGATAGCGGGCATGTGTCAGATACGCAGTATTTT.